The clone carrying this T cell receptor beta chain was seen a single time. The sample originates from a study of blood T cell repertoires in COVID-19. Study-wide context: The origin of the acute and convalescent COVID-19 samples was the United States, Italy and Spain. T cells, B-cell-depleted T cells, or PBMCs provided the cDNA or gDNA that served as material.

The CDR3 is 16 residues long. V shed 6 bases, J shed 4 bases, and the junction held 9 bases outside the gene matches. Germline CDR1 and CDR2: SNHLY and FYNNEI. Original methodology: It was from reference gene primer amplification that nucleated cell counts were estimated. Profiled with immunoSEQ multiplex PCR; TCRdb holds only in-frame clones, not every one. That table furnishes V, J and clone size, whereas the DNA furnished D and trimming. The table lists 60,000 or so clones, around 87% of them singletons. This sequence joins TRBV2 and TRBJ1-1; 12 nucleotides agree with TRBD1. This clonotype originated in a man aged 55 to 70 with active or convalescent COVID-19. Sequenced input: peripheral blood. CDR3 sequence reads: CASRYGTGGAGTEAFF. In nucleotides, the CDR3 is TGTGCCAGCAGGTACGGGACAGGGGGCGCCGGCACTGAAGCTTTCTTT. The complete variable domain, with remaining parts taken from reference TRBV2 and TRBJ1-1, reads EPEVTQTPSHQVTQMGQEVILRCVPISNHLYFYWYRQILGQKVEFLVSFYNNEISEKSEIFDDQFSVERPDGSNFTLKIRSTKLEDSAMYFCASRYGTGGAGTEAFFGQGTRLTVV.